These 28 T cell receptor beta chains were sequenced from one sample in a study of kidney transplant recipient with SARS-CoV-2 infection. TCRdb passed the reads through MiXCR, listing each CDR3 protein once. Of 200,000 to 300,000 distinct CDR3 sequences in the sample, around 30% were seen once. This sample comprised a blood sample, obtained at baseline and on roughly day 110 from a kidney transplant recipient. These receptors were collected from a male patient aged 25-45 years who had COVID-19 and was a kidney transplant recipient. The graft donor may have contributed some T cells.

The CDR3 region is CSVAVATEAFF. In DNA, the CDR3 is TGCAGCGTTGCGGTAGCCACTGAAGCTTTCTTT. The gene calls are TRBV29-1 and TRBJ1-1; D not certain. CDR3 length: 11 amino acids. V lost 4 bases and J lost 4, with 7 bases in between. Germline V CDR1 and CDR2: SQVTM, ANQGSEA.

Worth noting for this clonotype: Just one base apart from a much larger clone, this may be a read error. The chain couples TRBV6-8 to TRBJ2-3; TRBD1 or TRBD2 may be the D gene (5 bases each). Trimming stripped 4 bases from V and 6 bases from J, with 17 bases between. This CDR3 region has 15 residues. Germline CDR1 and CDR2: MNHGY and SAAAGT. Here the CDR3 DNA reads TGTGCCAGCAGTTCCCGGGTAGGGACCCGGGATACGCAGTATTTT. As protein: CASSSRVGTRDTQYF.

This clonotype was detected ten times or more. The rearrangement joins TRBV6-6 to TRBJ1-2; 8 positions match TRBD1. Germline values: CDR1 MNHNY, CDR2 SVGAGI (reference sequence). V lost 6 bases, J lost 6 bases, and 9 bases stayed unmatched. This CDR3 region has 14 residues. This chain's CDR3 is CASSETGASNGYTF. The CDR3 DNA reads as TGTGCCAGCAGCGAGACAGGGGCGTCAAATGGCTACACCTTC.

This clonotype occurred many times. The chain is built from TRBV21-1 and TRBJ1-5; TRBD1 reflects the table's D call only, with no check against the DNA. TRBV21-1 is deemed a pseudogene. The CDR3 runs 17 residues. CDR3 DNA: TGTGCCAGCAGCAGCCTAAGGAGCTGGACAGGGCACCAGCCCCAGCATTTT. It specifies CASSSLRSWTGHQPQHF.

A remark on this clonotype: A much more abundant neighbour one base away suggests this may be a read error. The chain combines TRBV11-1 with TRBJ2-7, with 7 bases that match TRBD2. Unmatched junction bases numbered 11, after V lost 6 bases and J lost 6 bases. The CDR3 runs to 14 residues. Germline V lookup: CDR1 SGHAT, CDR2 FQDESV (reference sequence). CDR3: CASRLSGCLLEQYF. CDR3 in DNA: TGTGCCAGCAGACTTAGCGGGTGTCTCCTCGAGCAGTACTTC.

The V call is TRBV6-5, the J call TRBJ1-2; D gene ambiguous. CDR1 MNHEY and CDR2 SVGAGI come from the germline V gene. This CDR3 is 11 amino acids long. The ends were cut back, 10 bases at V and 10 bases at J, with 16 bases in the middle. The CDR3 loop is CATLAPRDYTF. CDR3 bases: TGTGCCACCCTAGCCCCGAGGGACTACACCTTC.

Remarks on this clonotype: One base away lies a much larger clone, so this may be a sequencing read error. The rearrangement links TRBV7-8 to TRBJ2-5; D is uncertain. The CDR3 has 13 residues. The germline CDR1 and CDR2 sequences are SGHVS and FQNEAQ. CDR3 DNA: TGTGCCAGCAGCTTAGTGGTCCAAGAGACCCGGTACTTC. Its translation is CASSLVVQETRYF.

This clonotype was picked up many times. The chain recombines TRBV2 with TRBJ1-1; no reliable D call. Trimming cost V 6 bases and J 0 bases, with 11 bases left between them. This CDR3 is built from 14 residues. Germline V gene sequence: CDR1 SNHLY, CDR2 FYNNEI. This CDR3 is CASSWARLNTEAFF. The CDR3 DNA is TGTGCCAGCAGCTGGGCGCGGCTGAACACTGAAGCTTTCTTT. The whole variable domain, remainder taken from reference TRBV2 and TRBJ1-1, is EPEVTQTPSHQVTQMGQEVILRCVPISNHLYFYWYRQILGQKVEFLVSFYNNEISEKSEIFDDQFSVERPDGSNFTLKIRSTKLEDSAMYFCASSWARLNTEAFFGQGTRLTVV.

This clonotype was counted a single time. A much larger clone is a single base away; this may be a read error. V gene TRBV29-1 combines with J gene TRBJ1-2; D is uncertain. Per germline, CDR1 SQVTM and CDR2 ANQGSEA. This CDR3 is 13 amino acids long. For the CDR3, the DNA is TGCAACGTTGGAGGCGGCGGGGACTATGGCTACACCTTC. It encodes CNVGGGGDYGYTF.

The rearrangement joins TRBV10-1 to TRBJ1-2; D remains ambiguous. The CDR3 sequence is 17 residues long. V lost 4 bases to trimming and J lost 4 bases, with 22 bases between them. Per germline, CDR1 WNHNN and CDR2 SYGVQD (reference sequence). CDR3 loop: CASSGGLRSRKAYGYTF. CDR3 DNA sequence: TGCGCCAGCAGTGGCGGGTTAAGATCGCGAAAGGCCTATGGCTACACCTTC.

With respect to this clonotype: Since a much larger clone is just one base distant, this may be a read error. CDR3 sequence reads: CASSYREPYNSPLHF. The CDR3 DNA follows: TGTGCCAGCAGTTACCGGGAGCCCTATAATTCACCCCTCCACTTT. V gene TRBV6-5 combines with J gene TRBJ1-6, with D uncertain. V dropped 2 bases and J dropped 2 bases, with 7 bases sitting between them. The germline CDR1 and CDR2 sequences are MNHEY and SVGAGI. This CDR3 is 15 amino acids long.

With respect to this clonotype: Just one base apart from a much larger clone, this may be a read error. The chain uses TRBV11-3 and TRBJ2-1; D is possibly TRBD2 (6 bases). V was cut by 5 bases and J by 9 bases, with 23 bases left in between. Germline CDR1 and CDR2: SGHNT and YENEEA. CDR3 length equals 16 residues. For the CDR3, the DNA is TGTGCCAGCAGCGGCCAGACTGGCGGGATGTTCGGTGAGCAGTTCTTC. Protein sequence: CASSGQTGGMFGEQFF.

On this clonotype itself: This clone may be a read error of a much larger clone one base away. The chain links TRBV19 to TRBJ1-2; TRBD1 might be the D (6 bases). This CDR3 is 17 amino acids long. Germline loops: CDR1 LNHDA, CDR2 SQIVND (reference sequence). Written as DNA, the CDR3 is TGTGCCTGTAGTTCCCTCGGGACAAATCGAAAGACCTATGGCTACACCTTC. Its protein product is CACSSLGTNRKTYGYTF.

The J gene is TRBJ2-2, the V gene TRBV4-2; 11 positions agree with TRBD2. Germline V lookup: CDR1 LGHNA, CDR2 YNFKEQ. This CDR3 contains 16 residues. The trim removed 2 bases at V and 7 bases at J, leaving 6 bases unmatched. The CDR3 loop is CASSQPYGTSGGELFF. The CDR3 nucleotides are TGTGCCAGCAGCCAACCCTACGGGACTAGCGGCGGGGAGCTGTTTTTT.

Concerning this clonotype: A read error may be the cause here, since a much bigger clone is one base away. The CDR3 nucleotides read TGTGCCAGCAGTGGACAGGGGAATTATCAGCCCCAGCATTTT. This translates into CASSGQGNYQPQHF. The chain carries TRBV6-6 and TRBJ1-5, with TRBD1 matching over 9 bases. Germline trimming cut 5 bases from V and 5 bases from J; bases unmatched to any gene: 4. The CDR3 length is 14 residues. Germline values: CDR1 MNHNY, CDR2 SVGAGI (reference sequence).

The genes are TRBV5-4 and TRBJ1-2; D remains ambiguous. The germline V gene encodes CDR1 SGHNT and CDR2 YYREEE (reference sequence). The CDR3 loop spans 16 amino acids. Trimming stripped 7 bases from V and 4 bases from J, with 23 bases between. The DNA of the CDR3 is TGTGCCAGCTTCGGGGTCGTACGAGGAAAGACCTATGGCTACACCTTC. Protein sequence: CASFGVVRGKTYGYTF.

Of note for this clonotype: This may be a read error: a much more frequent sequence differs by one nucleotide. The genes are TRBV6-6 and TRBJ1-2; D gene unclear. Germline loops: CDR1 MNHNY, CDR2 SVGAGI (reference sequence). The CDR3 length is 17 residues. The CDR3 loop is CASSECRGGRKTYDYTF. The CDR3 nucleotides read TGTGCCAGCAGTGAGTGCCGAGGTGGGAGAAAGACCTATGACTACACCTTC.

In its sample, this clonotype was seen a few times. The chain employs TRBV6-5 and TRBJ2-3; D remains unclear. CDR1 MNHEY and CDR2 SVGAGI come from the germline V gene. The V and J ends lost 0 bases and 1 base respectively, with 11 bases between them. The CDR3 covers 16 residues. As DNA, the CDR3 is TGTGCCAGCAGTTACTCTCGAGCGAAGGGCACAGATACGCAGTATTTT. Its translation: CASSYSRAKGTDTQYF.

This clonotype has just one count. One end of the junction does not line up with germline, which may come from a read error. The DNA for the CDR3 is TGTACCAGCCGTCAGCATGTCTCGCGAAAGACCTATGTCTACACCTTC. It codes for CTSRQHVSRKTYVYTF. The V call is TRBV5-5, the J call TRBJ1-2; D uncertain. The CDR3 has 16 amino acids. Germline CDR1 reads SGHKS; CDR2 reads YYEKEE (reference sequence).

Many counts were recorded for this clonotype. The CDR3 nucleotides read TGTGCCAGCAGCGTAAGGTCCAACTATGGCTACACCTTC. Translated, it gives CASSVRSNYGYTF. The V gene is TRBV9, the J gene TRBJ1-2; no definite D call. Trimming shortened V by 1 base and J by 2 bases, and 6 bases separated the two germline ends. The CDR3 length is 13 residues. Germline values: CDR1 SGDLS, CDR2 YYNGEE.

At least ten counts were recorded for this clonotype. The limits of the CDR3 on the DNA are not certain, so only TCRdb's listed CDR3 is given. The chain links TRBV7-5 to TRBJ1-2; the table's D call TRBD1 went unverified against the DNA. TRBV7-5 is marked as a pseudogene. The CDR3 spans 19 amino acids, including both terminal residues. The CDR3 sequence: CISVPETGNEVGKTYGYTF.

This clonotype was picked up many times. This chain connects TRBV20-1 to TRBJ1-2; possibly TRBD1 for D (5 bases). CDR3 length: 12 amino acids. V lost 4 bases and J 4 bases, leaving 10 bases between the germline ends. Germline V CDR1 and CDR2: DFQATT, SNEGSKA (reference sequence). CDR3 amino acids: CSAKLGTYGYTF. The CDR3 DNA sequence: TGCAGTGCTAAACTCGGGACCTATGGCTACACCTTC.

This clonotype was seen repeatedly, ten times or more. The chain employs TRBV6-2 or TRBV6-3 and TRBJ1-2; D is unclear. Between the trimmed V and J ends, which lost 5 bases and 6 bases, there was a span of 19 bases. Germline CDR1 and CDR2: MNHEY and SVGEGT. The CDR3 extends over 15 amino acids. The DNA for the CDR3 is TGTGCCAGCAGTAGGATGGGATGGATTTGGCATGGCTACACCTTC. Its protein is CASSRMGWIWHGYTF.

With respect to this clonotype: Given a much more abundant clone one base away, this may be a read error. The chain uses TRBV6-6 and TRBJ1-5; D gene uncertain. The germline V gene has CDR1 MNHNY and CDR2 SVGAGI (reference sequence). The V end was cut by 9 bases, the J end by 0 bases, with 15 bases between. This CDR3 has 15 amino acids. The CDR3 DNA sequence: TGTGCCAGTAACTCCAAGGGAGGTAGCAATCAGCCCCAGCATTTT. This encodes CASNSKGGSNQPQHF.

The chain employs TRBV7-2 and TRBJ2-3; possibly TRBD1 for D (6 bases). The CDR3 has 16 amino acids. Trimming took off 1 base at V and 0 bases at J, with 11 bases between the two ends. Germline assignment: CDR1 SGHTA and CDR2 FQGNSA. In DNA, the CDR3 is TGTGCCAGCAGCTTAGGCAGACAGGCGAGCACAGATACGCAGTATTTT. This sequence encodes CASSLGRQASTDTQYF.

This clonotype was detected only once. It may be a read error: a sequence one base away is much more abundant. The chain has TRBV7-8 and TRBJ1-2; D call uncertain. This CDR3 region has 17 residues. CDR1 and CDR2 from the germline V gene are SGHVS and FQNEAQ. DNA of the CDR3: TGTGCCAGCAGCGAGGCGAGGTTTACCCGAAAGACCTATGGCCACACCTTC. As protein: CASSEARFTRKTYGHTF.

The CDR3 DNA reads TGTGCCAGCAGCGTCCAAAGGTCCGGACAAGGGAGGTCAGATACGCAGTATTTT. Translating gives CASSVQRSGQGRSDTQYF. The V and J genes are TRBV9 and TRBJ2-3; TRBD2 is a possible D gene (6 bases). The CDR3 spans 18 residues. V dropped 2 bases and J dropped 4 bases, with 23 bases sitting between them. CDR1 SGDLS and CDR2 YYNGEE come from the germline V gene.

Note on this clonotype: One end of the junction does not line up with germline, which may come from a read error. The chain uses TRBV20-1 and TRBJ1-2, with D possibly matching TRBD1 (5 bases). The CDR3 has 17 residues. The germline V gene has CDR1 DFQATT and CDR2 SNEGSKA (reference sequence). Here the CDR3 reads CSAPRGPRDRTNYVYTF. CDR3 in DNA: TGCAGTGCGCCTAGGGGTCCCCGGGACCGAACTAACTATGTCTACACCTTC.